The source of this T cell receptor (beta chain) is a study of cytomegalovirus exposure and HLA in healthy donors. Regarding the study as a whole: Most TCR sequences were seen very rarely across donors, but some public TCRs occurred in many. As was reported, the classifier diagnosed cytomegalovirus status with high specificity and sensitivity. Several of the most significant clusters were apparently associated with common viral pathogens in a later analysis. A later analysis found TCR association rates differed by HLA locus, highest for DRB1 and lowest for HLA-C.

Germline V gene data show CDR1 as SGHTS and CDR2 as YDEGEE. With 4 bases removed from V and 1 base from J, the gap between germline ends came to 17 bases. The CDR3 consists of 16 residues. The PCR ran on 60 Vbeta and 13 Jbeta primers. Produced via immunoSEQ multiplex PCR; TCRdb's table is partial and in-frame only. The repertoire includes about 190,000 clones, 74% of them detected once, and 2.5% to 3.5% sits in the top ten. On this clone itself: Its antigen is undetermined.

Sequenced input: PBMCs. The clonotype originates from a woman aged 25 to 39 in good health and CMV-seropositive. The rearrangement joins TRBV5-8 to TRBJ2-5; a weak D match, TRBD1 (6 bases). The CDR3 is CASSRDRTFVQETQYF. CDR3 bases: TGTGCCAGCAGCCGTGACAGGACCTTTGTCCAAGAGACCCAGTACTTC.